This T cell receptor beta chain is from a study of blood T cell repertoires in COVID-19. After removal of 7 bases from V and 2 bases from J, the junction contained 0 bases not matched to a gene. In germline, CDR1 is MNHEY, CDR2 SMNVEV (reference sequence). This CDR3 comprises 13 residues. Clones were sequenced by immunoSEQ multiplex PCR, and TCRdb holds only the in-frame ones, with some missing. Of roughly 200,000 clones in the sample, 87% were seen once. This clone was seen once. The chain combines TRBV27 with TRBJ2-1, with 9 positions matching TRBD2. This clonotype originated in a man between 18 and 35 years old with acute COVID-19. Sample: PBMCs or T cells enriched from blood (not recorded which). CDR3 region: CASTSGTYNEQFF. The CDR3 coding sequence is TGTGCCAGCACTAGCGGGACCTACAATGAGCAGTTCTTC.